The following is a T cell receptor beta chain sequence with its context. Its antigen is undetermined. A junction end diverges from the germline sequence, so it may reflect a read error. The sample originates from a study of siplizumab effects on memory and regulatory T cells. General study results and limits: Proliferating Tregs' suppressive function in siplizumab cultures went unconfirmed. No naive or memory phenotype could be assigned to roughly 80-95% of proliferating clones.

Generated by immunoSEQ multiplex PCR, the TCRdb table keeps only in-frame clones and is missing some. This table has under 8,500 clones, 60% to 70% appearing once. Germline values: CDR1 MRHNA, CDR2 SNTAGT. CDR3 size: 14 residues. This receptor was identified in a human donor in good health. The specimen sequenced was effector memory CD8+ T cells sorted from blood. Subset indicated: unstimulated CD8+ effector memory T cells. The chain combines TRBV6-4 with TRBJ2-3, with D unresolved. The CDR3 loop is CASSYSESSDTQYF. As DNA, the CDR3 is TGTGCCAGCAGTTACTCTGAGTCGTCCGATACGCAGTATTTT.